The 8 T cell receptor beta chains presented below share a single source sample, sequenced in a study of T cells in Graves' hyperthyroidism and ophthalmopathy. TCR beta CDR3 region amplification was performed from RNA transcripts. The TCR CDR3 first-round RT-PCR relied on the HTBI primer set. One entry per CDR3 protein, called by TCRdb with MiXCR from the multiplex PCR reads. The sample has tens of thousands of distinct CDR3 sequences; less than 50% are singletons. The sample was blood. All receptors come from a woman aged 45-59 years with Graves' ophthalmopathy.

On this clonotype itself: One junction end disagrees with the germline gene, perhaps due to a read error. J is TRBJ2-3 and V is TRBV20-1, with 7 bases lining up with TRBD2. The CDR3 extends over 10 amino acids. The V gene's germline CDR1 is DFQATT and CDR2 SNEGSKA (reference sequence). CDR3 protein: CSARAGLLDF. The CDR3 DNA reads as TGCAGTGCTAGAGCGGGACTACTCGATTTT.

V usage is TRBV15 and J usage is TRBJ2-7; 10 nucleotides align to TRBD2. The CDR3 has 15 amino acids. The germline V gene has CDR1 LNHNV and CDR2 YYDKDF (reference sequence). The trim removed 2 bases at V and 4 bases at J, leaving 5 bases unmatched. The CDR3 sequence: CATSRPGLANYEQYF. The CDR3 DNA follows: TGTGCCACCAGCAGACCGGGACTAGCGAATTACGAGCAGTACTTC.

This clonotype came up once. This chain joins TRBV2 and TRBJ2-1; D gene uncertain. Germline V lookup: CDR1 SNHLY, CDR2 FYNNEI. V gave up 6 bases and J gave up 5 bases, with 20 bases separating them. The CDR3 consists of 16 residues. The CDR3 protein is CASRPPPRTPHNEQFF. The CDR3 DNA reads as TGTGCCAGCAGGCCACCGCCCAGGACCCCACACAATGAGCAGTTCTTC.

The V gene is TRBV19, the J gene TRBJ1-5; no clear D gene. The V end lost 2 bases, the J end lost 7 bases, and 6 bases lay between the germline ends. In germline, CDR1 is LNHDA, CDR2 SQIVND (reference sequence). The CDR3 spans 12 residues. CDR3 DNA sequence: TGTGCCAGTAGTATACAGGAACAGCCCCAGCATTTT. This sequence encodes CASSIQEQPQHF.

About this clonotype: The conserved final phenylalanine or tryptophan is absent from the CDR3, which likely points to a read error. The chain uses TRBV15 and TRBJ2-2; D unclear. In germline, CDR1 is LNHNV, CDR2 YYDKDF (reference sequence). This CDR3 has 16 residues. V was clipped by 5 bases and J by 0 bases, with 13 bases between them. CDR3 sequence: CATSPRVGSNTGELFL. In nucleotides, the CDR3 is TGTGCCACCAGCCCCCGGGTAGGGTCGAACACCGGGGAGCTGTTTCTT.

This clonotype was seen ten or more times. The rearrangement joins TRBV11-2 to TRBJ1-5; the D is unclear. Trimming took off 1 base at V and 11 bases at J, with 12 bases between the two ends. This CDR3 contains 13 residues. The germline CDR1 and CDR2 sequences are SGHAT and FQNNGV. CDR3 region: CASSLAPRHAQHF. DNA for the CDR3: TGTGCCAGCAGCTTAGCCCCCCGTCATGCCCAGCATTTT.

This clonotype has ten or more counts. The chain combines TRBV5-1 with TRBJ1-1, with TRBD1 matching over 8 bases. This CDR3 has 15 residues. The ends lost 0 bases at V and 1 base at J; junction bases unmatched: 2. CDR1 is SGHRS, CDR2 YFSETQ, per germline. The CDR3 nucleotides read TGCGCCAGCAGCTTGGGGGACAGGCGGAACACTGAAGCTTTCTTT. Its translation: CASSLGDRRNTEAFF. Using reference TRBV5-1 and TRBJ1-1 for the parts outside the CDR3, the full variable domain is KAGVTQTPRYLIKTRGQQVTLSCSPISGHRSVSWYQQTPGQGLQFLFEYFSETQRNKGNFPGRFSGRQFSNSRSEMNVSTLELGDSALYLCASSLGDRRNTEAFFGQGTRLTVV.

To note about this clonotype: A much larger clonotype is one base distant, so this may be a read error. V and J are TRBV7-2 and TRBJ2-4; D is possibly TRBD2 (5 bases). The germline CDR1 and CDR2 sequences are SGHTA and FQGNSA. This CDR3 has 15 residues. The DNA of the CDR3 is TGTGCCAGCAGCTTAGATAACCTAGCCAAAAACACTCAGTACTTC. Its protein is CASSLDNLAKNTQYF.